This T cell receptor beta chain came from a study of blood T cell repertoires in COVID-19. For the study at large: Recovery meant two consecutive negative NP/OP PCR tests, professional clearance, or resolved symptoms. PBMCs, B-cell-depleted T cells, or T cells provided the cDNA or gDNA that made up the material.

CDR1 and CDR2 from the germline V gene are SGHRS and YFSETQ. CDR3 length: 13 amino acids. Deletions cut 4 bases from V and 5 bases from J, with 13 bases between. This table comes from immunoSEQ multiplex PCR, and its TCRdb copy is limited to in-frame clones, with some not included. The repertoire holds 300,000 to 450,000 clones, with more than 75% as singletons. Participants, roughly 18 to 90 years old, spanned about 26 US areas. Researchers sorted participants into cohorts using their self-reported clinical history. The TCR was taken from a man aged 35 to 55 in a cohort exposed to, infected with or recovered from COVID-19 (not recorded which). The chain employs TRBV5-1 and TRBJ2-7, with D possibly TRBD1 on 6 matching bases. The sample consisted of PBMCs or T cells enriched from blood (not recorded which). DNA for the CDR3: TGCGCCAGCAGCCCCGACAGGTTCCACGAGCAGTACTTC. It yields the protein CASSPDRFHEQYF.